Sequencing of this TCR beta chain was carried out in a study of CD8+CD57+ T cells in acquired aplastic anemia. This clonotype appeared many times. What it binds is not known. This may stem from a read error, because a much larger clone lies one nucleotide away. V lost 7 bases to trimming and J lost 4 bases; unmatched junction nucleotides: 12. The CDR3 totals 14 residues. CDR1 SQVTM and CDR2 ANQGSEA come from the germline V gene. The template for TCR beta VDJ and CDR3 sequence profiling was genomic DNA. MiXCR, run by TCRdb on the reads, gives a single entry per CDR3 protein. The profile shows around 250,000 distinct CDR3 sequences, roughly half of them singletons. General study findings and limits: Overlap between patients and controls comprised 25 to 30 CD8+ CDR3 sequences.

The TCR was taken from a human donor with severe aplastic anemia or a healthy control (not recorded which). This chain links TRBV29-1 with TRBJ1-2; TRBD1 aligns across 7 bases. The material sequenced was sorted CD4+, CD8+, or CD8+CD57+ T cells (not recorded which) from PBMCs. The CDR3, as DNA: TGCAGCGCCTCCAGAGGGGGCGGAGGCTATGGCTACACCTTC. Translated, it gives CSASRGGGGYGYTF.